This TCR beta chain was identified in a study of blood T cell repertoires in COVID-19. Study overall: The United States, Italy and Spain provided the acute and convalescent COVID-19 samples. Nucleic acid was either cDNA or gDNA, and it came from T cells, B-cell-depleted T cells, or PBMCs.

The germline CDR1 and CDR2 sequences are LNHDA and SQIVND (reference sequence). The V and J ends lost 4 bases and 3 bases respectively, with 17 bases between them. The CDR3 extends over 16 amino acids. As handled by the study authors: By means of reference gene primer amplification, nucleated cell counts were estimated. The repertoire was sequenced with immunoSEQ multiplex PCR; TCRdb's copy has only in-frame clones and lacks some. V and J calls and clone size are given by that table; D and trimming were obtained from the DNA. The sample records 60,000 to 65,000 clones, around 80% being singletons. The chain employs TRBV19 and TRBJ2-3; possibly TRBD2 for D (6 bases). This clonotype was obtained from a man aged 60 to 75 with acute or convalescent COVID-19. The source material was peripheral blood. CDR3 sequence reads: CASSKRQSGGTDTQYF. The CDR3 DNA follows: TGTGCCAGTAGTAAGAGACAGAGTGGAGGGACAGATACGCAGTATTTT.